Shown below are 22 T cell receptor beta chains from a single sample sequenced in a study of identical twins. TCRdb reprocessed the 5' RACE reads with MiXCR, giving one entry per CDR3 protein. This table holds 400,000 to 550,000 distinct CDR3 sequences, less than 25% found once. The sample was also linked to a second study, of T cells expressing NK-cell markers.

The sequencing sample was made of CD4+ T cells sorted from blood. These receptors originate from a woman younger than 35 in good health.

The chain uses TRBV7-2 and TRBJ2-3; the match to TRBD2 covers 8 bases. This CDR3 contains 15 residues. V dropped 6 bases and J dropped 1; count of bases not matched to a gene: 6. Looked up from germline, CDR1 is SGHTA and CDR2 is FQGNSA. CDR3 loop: CASRERLARTDTQYF. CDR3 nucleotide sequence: TGTGCCAGCAGGGAGAGACTAGCGCGCACAGATACGCAGTATTTT.

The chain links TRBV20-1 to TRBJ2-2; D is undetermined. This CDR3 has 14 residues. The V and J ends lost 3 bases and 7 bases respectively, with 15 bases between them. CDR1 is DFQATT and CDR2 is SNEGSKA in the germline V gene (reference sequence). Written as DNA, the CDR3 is TGCAGTGCTAGTGGTCATCCCACCGTCGGGGAGCTGTTTTTT. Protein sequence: CSASGHPTVGELFF.

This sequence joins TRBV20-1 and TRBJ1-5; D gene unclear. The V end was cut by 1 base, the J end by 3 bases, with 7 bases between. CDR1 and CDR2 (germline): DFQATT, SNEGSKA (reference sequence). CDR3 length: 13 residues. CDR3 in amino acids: CSARGGYNQPQHF. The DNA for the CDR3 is TGCAGTGCTAGAGGGGGTTACAATCAGCCCCAGCATTTT.

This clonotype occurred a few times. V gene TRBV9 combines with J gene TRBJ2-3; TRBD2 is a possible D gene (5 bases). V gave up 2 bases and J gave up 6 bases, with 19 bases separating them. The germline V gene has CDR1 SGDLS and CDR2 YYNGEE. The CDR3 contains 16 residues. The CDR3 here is CASSVMGGLTDDTQYF. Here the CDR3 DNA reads TGTGCCAGCAGCGTGATGGGCGGGTTAACGGACGATACGCAGTATTTT.

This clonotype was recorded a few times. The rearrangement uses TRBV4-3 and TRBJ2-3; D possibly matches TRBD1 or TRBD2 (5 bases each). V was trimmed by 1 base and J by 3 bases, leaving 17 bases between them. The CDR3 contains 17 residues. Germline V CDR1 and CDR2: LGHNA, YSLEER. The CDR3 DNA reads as TGCGCCAGCAGCCAAGGCGCCGGGACGGCTACGACAGATACGCAGTATTTT. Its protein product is CASSQGAGTATTDTQYF.

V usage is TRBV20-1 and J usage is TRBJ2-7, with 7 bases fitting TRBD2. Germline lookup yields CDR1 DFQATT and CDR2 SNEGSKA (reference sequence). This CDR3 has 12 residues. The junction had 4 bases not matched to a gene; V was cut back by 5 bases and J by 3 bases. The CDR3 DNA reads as TGCAGTGCTGCCAGGACTAGCTACGAGCAGTACTTC. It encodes CSAARTSYEQYF.

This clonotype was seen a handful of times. CDR3 DNA: TGTGCCAGCAGTCGCCTTGCCACTGAAGCTTTCTTT. Translating it yields CASSRLATEAFF. The rearrangement joins TRBV6-5 to TRBJ1-1, with D uncertain. Germline V gives CDR1 MNHEY, CDR2 SVGAGI. This CDR3 spans 12 amino acids. V lost 5 bases and J lost 4, with 8 bases in between.

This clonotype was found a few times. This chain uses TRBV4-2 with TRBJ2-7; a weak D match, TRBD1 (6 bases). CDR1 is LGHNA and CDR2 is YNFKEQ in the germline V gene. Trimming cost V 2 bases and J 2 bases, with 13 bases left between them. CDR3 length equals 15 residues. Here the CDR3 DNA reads TGTGCCAGCAGCCAATCGGCAGGGGCTCCCTACGAGCAGTACTTC. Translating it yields CASSQSAGAPYEQYF.

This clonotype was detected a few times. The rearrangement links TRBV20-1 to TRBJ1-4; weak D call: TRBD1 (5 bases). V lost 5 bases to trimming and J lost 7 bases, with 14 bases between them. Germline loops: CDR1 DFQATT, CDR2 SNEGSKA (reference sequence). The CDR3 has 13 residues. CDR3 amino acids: CSASWGSSEKLFF. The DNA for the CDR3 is TGCAGTGCTTCCTGGGGGAGTTCTGAAAAACTGTTTTTT.

CDR3 in amino acids: CATSDGHDGYTF. Here the CDR3 DNA reads TGTGCCACCAGTGATGGACACGACGGCTACACCTTC. V usage is TRBV24-1 and J usage is TRBJ1-2; TRBD1 is a possible D gene (5 bases). V was trimmed by 3 bases and J by 8 bases, leaving 9 bases between them. CDR1 KGHDR and CDR2 SFDVKD come from the germline V gene. The CDR3 covers 12 residues.

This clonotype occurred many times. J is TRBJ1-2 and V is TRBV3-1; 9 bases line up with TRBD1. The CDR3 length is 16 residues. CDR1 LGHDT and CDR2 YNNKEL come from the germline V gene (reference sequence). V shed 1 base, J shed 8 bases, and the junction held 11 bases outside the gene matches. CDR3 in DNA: TGTGCCAGCAGCCAAGGAGGGACAGGGTCAAACTTCGGCTACACCTTC. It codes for CASSQGGTGSNFGYTF.

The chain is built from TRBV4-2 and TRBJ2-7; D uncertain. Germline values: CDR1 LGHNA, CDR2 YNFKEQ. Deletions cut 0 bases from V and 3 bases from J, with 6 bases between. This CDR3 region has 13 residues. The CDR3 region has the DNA TGTGCCAGCAGCCAAGACCCCGTCTACGAGCAGTACTTC. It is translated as CASSQDPVYEQYF.

The CDR3 is CASSADWNQPQHF. The DNA of the CDR3 is TGTGCCAGCAGTGCTGACTGGAATCAGCCCCAGCATTTT. This rearrangement joins TRBV2 to TRBJ1-5; D remains unclear. The germline CDR1 and CDR2 sequences are SNHLY and FYNNEI. The length of the CDR3 is 13 residues. Trimming took off 4 bases at V and 4 bases at J, with 8 bases between the two ends.

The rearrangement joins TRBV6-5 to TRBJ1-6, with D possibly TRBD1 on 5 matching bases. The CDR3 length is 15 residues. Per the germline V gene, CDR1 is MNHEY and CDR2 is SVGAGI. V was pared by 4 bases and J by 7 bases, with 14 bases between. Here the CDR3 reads CASSSLGTENSPLHF. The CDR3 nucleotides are TGTGCCAGCAGTTCCCTCGGGACGGAGAATTCACCCCTCCACTTT.

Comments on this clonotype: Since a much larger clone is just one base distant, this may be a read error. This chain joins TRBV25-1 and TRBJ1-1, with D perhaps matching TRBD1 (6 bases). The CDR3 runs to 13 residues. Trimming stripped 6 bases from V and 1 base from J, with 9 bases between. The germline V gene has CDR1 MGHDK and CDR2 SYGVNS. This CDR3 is CASRGHGNTEAFF. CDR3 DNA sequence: TGTGCCAGCAGGGGACACGGGAACACTGAAGCTTTCTTT.

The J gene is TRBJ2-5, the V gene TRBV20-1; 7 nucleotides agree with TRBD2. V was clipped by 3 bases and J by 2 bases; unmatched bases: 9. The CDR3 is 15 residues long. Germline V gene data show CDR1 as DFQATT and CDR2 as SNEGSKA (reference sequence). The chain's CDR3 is CSARGELADQETQYF. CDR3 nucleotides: TGCAGTGCTAGGGGAGAGCTAGCGGATCAAGAGACCCAGTACTTC.

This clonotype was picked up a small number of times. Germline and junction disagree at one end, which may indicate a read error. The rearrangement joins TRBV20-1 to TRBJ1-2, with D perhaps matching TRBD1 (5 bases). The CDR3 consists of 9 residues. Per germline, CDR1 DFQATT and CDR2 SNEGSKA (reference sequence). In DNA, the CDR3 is TGCAGTGCTAGGCAGACCGGGACGTTC. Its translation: CSARQTGTF.

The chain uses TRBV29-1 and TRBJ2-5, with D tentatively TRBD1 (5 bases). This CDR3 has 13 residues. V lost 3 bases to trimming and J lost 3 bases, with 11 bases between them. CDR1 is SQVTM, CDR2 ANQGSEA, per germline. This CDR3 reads CSVDAGMEETQYF. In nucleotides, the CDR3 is TGCAGCGTTGACGCAGGGATGGAAGAGACCCAGTACTTC.

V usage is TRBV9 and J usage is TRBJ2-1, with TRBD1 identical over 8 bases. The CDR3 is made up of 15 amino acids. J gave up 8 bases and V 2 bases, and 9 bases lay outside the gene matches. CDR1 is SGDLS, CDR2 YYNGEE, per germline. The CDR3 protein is CASSVPWTGMHEQFF. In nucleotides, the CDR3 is TGTGCCAGCAGCGTCCCTTGGACAGGGATGCATGAGCAGTTCTTC.

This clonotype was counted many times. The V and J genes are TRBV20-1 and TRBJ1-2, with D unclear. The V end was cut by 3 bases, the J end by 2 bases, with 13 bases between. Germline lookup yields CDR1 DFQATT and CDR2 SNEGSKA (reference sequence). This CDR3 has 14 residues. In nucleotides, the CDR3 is TGCAGTGCTAGTTCCGCAGCTATCAACTATGGCTACACCTTC. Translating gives CSASSAAINYGYTF.

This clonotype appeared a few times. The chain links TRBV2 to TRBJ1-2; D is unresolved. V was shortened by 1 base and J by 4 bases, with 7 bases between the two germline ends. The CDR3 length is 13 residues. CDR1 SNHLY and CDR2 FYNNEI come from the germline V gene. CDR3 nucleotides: TGTGCCAGCAGTGAAGGGCAGATCTATGGCTACACCTTC. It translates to CASSEGQIYGYTF. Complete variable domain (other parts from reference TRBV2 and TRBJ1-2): EPEVTQTPSHQVTQMGQEVILRCVPISNHLYFYWYRQILGQKVEFLVSFYNNEISEKSEIFDDQFSVERPDGSNFTLKIRSTKLEDSAMYFCASSEGQIYGYTFGSGTRLTVV.

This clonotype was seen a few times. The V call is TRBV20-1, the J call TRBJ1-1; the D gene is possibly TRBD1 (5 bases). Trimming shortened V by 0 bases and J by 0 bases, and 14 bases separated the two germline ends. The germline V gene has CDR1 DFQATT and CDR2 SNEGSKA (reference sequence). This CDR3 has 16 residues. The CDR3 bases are TGCAGTGCTAGAGAGGGGGGGTCCCATATGAACACTGAAGCTTTCTTT. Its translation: CSAREGGSHMNTEAFF.